The rows below give T cell receptor beta chains drawn from one sample of a study of CD8+CD57+ T cells in acquired aplastic anemia. TCRdb ran MiXCR on the reads and lists one entry per CDR3 protein. Of fewer than 250,000 distinct CDR3 sequences listed, more than 45% are singletons. The sequencing sample was made of sorted CD4+, CD8+, or CD8+CD57+ T cells (not recorded which) from PBMCs. The receptors originated from a human donor with aplastic anemia. Each CDR3 is given with its conserved first and last residue. A D gene is named only where the DNA matches it firmly. Size is omitted from some rows. Given values are once, few, many or a class for expanded clones.

j_call	d_call	clone_size	v_call	cdr3_aa	cdr3_nt
TRBJ1-2	TRBD1	-	TRBV24-1	CATSDTGTGQRDHYGYTF	TGTGCTACCAGTGACACAGGGACAGGTCAACGGGATCACTATGGCTACACCTTC
TRBJ1-2	-	once	TRBV20-1	CSARVEAYYGYTF	TGCAGTGCTAGAGTGGAAGCTTACTATGGCTACACCTTC
TRBJ2-3	TRBD2	many	TRBV5-1	CASSRTTSRDRDTQYF	TGCGCCAGCAGTCGTACGACTAGCAGGGACCGGGATACGCAGTATTTT
TRBJ2-7	-	many	TRBV4-3	CASSQGTAPDRRYF	TGCGCCAGCAGCCAAGGGACCGCTCCCGACCGACGGTACTTC
TRBJ1-5	-	-	TRBV24-1	CATSSSAGLAQPQHF	TGTGCCACCAGTTCCAGCGCGGGGTTGGCTCAGCCCCAGCATTTT
TRBJ1-6	TRBD1	few	TRBV19	CASSDYGTGGNSPLHF	TGTGCCAGTAGTGACTACGGGACAGGGGGGAATTCACCCCTCCACTTT
TRBJ2-5	-	-	TRBV9	CASSVAGQETQYF	TGTGCCAGCAGCGTAGCCGGACAAGAGACCCAGTACTTC
TRBJ1-4	-	few	TRBV15	CATSRDRGAGEKLFF	TGTGCCACCAGCAGAGATCGGGGGGCAGGTGAAAAACTGTTTTTT
TRBJ2-6	-	many	TRBV15	CATSRATGSGANVLTF	TGTGCCACCAGCAGAGCCACAGGCTCTGGGGCCAACGTCCTGACTTTC
TRBJ2-2	-	-	TRBV20-1	CSASPATRYSGELFF	TGCAGTGCTAGCCCAGCGACTAGATATTCGGGGGAGCTGTTTTTT